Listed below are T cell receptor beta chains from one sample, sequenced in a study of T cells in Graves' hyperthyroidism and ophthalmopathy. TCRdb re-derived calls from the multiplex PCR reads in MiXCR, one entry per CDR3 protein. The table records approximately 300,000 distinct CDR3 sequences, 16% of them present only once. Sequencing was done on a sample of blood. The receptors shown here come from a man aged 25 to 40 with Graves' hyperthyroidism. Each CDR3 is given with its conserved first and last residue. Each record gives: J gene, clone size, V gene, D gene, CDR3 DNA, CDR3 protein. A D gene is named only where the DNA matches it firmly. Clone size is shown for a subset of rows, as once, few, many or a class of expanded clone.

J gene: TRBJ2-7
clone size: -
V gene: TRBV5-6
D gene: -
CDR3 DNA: TGTGCCAGCAGCTTGGGGATTGGGGCCAGTTCCTACGAGCAGTACTTC
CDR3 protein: CASSLGIGASSYEQYF

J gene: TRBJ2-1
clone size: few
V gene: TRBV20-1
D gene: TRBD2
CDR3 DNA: TGCAGTGCTAGGCCTAGCGGGTTTGAGTTACAGTTCTTC
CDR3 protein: CSARPSGFELQFF

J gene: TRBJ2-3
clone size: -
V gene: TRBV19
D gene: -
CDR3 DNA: TGTGCCAGTAGGGGACTCGACCCCCCGCAGTATTTT
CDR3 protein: CASRGLDPPQYF

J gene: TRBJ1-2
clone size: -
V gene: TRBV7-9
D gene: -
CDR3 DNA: TGTGCCAGCAGCCCGTTGGGGGGGGCGCGCTGGGGCTACACCTTC
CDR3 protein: CASSPLGGARWGYTF

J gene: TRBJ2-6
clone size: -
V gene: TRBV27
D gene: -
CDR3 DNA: TGTGCCAGCAGTTTAGTGCGATCTGGGGCCAACGTCCTGACTTTC
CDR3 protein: CASSLVRSGANVLTF

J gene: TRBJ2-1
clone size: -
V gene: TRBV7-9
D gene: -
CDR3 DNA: TGTGCCAGCAGCCCAACCAGGGGGAGGGCGCGCAATGAGCAGTTCTTC
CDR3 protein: CASSPTRGRARNEQFF

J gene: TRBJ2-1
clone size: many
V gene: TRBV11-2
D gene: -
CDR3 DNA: TGTGCCAGCAGCGGCGGTGAGAGCTCCTACAATGAGCAGTTCTTC
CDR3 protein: CASSGGESSYNEQFF

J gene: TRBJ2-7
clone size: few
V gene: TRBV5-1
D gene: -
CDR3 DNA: TGCGCCAGCAGCTTTGGGGCCGGGCAGGGGACCTACGAGCAGTACTTC
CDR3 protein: CASSFGAGQGTYEQYF

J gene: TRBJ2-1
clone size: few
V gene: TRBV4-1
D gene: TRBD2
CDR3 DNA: TGCGCCAGCAGGCCTACGAGCGGGAGATCTAATGAGCAGTTCTTC
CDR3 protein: CASRPTSGRSNEQFF

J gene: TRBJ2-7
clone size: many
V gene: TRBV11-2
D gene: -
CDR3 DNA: TGTGCCAGCAGCTATTTTGCGTTCTCCTACGAGCAGTACTTC
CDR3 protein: CASSYFAFSYEQYF

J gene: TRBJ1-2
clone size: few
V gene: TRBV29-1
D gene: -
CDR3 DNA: TGCAGCGTTCGAGAGAACTATGGCTACACCTTC
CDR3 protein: CSVRENYGYTF

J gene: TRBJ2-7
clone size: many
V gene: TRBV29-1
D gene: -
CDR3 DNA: TGCAGCGTTGGTCAGGGGACCGAGCAGTACTTC
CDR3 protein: CSVGQGTEQYF

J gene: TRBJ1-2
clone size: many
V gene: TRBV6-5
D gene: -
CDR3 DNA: TGTGCCAGCAGTTACTCAGGCGGTAGCTATGGCTACACCTTC
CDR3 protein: CASSYSGGSYGYTF

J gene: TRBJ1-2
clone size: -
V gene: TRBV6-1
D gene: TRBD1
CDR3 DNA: TGTGCCAGCAGTCCCGACCCGGGACAGGGAAACTATGGCTACACCTTC
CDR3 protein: CASSPDPGQGNYGYTF

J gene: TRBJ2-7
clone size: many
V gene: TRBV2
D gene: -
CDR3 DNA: TGTGCCACCGGAGACAGGGACTTCGAGCAGTACTTC
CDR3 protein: CATGDRDFEQYF

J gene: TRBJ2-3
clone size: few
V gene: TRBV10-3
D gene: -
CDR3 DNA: TGTGCCACCTCACCGGTGGGGAGCGACTCTTTCACAGATACGCAGTATTTT
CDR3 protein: CATSPVGSDSFTDTQYF

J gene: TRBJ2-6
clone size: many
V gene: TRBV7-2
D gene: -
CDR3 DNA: TGTGCCAGCAGCTCCACCTACGCAGTCTCCAACGTCCTGACCTTC
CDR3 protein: CASSSTYAVSNVLTF

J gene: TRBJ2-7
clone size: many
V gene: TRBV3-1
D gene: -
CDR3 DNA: TGTGCCAGCAGCCCGAGGGCTAGTCGCCTAGGCTACGAGCAGTACTTC
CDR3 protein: CASSPRASRLGYEQYF

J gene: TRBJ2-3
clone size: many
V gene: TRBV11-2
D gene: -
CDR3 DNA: TGTGCCAGCAGCTTAGATCACGGATCGGATACGCAGTATTTT
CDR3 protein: CASSLDHGSDTQYF

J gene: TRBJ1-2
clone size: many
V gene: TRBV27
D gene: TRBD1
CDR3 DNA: TGTGCCAGCAGGACTGATAAACAGGGGGATGATGGCTACACCTTC
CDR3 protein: CASRTDKQGDDGYTF

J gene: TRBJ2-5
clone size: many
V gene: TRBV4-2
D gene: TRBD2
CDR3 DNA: TGTGCCAGCAGCCAAACCGGGACTAGCGTGGGGGAGACCCAGTACTTC
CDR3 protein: CASSQTGTSVGETQYF

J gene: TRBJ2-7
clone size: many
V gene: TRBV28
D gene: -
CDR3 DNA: TGTGCCAGCAGTTCTCCGGGGGCTCAGGAGCAGTACTTC
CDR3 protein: CASSSPGAQEQYF

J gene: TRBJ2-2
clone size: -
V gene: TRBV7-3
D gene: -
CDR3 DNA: TGTGCCAGCAGTTCGGGACGCGGCAACGGGGAGCTGTTTTTT
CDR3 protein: CASSSGRGNGELFF

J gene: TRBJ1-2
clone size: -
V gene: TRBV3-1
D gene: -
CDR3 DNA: TGTGCCAGCAGCCAACAGGGAGGGGATGGCTACACCTTC
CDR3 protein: CASSQQGGDGYTF

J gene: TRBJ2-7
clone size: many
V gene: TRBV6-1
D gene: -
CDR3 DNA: TGTGCCAGCAGTGATGCTTACGAGCAGTACTTC
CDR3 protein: CASSDAYEQYF

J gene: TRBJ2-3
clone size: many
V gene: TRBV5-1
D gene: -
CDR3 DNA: TGTGCCAGCAGCTTAGAGGACAGCACAGATACGCAGTATTTT
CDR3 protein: CASSLEDSTDTQYF

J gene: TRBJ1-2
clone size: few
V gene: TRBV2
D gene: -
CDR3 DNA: TGTGCCAGCAGTGAGACCCCCCGGAAAAGCTACACCTTC
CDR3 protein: CASSETPRKSYTF

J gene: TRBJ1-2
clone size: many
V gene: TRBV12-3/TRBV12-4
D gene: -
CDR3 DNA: TGTGCCAGCAGGACCGGAGAGTTTGGCTACACCTTC
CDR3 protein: CASRTGEFGYTF

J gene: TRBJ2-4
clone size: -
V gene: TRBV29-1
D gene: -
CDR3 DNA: TGCAGCGTAACAGGTACACCGGCCAAAAACATTCAGTACTTC
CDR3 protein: CSVTGTPAKNIQYF

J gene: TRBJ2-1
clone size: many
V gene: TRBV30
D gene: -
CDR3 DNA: TGTGCCTGGAGTGTGCAGCCCAACTCCTACAATGAGCAGTTCTTC
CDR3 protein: CAWSVQPNSYNEQFF

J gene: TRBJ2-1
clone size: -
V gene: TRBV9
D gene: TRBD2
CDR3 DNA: TGTGCCAGCAGCGTAGTCGGGACTAGCGTGAACAATGAGCAGTTCTTC
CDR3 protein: CASSVVGTSVNNEQFF

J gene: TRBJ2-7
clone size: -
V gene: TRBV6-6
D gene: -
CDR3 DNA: TGTGCCAGCAGTTACTCGGCGGGGAGTTACGAGCAGTACTTC
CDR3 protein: CASSYSAGSYEQYF

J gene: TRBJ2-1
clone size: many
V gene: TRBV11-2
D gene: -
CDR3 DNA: TGTGCCAGCAGTCTGGGGACGAACAATGAGCAGTTCTTC
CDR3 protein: CASSLGTNNEQFF

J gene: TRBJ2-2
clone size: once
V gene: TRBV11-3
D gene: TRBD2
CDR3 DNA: TGTGCCAGCAGCTTAGGCGGGAGGGCCGGCAGCGGGGAGCTGTTTTTT
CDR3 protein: CASSLGGRAGSGELFF

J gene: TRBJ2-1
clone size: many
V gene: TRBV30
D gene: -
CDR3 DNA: TGTGCCTGGAGAACCCCTAGCGTGAGCTCCTACAATGAGCAGTTCTTC
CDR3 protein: CAWRTPSVSSYNEQFF

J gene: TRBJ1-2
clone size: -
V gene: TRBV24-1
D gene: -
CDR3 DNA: TGTGCCACCAGTGATGGGACGTTCTATGGCTACACCTTC
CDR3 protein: CATSDGTFYGYTF

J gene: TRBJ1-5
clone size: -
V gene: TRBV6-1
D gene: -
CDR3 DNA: TGTGCCAGCAGTGGCAGGGTCAATCAGCCCCAGCATTTT
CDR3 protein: CASSGRVNQPQHF

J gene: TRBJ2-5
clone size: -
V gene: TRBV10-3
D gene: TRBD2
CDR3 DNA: TGTGCCATCAGTGAGTCGCAAGGCCTAGCGGAAGAGACCCAGTACTTC
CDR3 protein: CAISESQGLAEETQYF

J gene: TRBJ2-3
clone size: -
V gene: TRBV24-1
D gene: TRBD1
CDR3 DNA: TGTGCCAGGGGGACAGGGGACGATGGGCACACAGATACGCAGTATTTT
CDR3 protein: CARGTGDDGHTDTQYF